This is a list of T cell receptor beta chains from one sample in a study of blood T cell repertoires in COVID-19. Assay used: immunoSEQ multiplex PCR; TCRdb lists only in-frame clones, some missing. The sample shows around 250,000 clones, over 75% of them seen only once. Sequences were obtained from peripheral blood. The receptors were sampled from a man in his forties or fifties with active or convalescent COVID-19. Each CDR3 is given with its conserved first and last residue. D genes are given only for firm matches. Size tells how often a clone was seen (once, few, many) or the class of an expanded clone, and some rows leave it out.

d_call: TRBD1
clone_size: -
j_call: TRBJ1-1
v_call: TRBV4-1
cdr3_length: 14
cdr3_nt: TGCGCCAGCAGCCTTGGACAGGGCCCTTCAGAAGCTTTCTTT
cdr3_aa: CASSLGQGPSEAFF

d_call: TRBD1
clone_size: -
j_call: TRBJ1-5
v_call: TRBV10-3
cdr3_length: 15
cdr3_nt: TGTGCCATCAGTCCGGGACAGGGGGTCGGACAGCCCCAGCATTTT
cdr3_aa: CAISPGQGVGQPQHF

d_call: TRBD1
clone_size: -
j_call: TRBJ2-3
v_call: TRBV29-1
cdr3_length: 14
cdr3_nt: TGCAGCGTTGTGGGGACAGCCGGCACAGATACGCAGTATTTT
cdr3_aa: CSVVGTAGTDTQYF

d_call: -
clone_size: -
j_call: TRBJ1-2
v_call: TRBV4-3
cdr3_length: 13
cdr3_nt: TGCGCCAGCAGCGAAGACCCAGGGGATGGCTACACCTTC
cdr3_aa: CASSEDPGDGYTF

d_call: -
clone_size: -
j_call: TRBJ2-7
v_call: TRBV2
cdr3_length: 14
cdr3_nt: TGTGCCAGCAGTGAACAGGACATTTCCTACGAGCAGTACTTC
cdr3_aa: CASSEQDISYEQYF

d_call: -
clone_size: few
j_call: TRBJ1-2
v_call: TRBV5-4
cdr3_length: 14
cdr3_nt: TGTGCCAGCAGCTCGCCTCAGGAAGCCTATGGCTACACCTTC
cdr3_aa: CASSSPQEAYGYTF

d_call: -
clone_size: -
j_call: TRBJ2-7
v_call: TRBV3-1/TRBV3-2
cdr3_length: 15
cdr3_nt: TGTGCCAGCAGCCAAGCACTACCCCGGCGGGACGAGCAGTACTTC
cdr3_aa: CASSQALPRRDEQYF

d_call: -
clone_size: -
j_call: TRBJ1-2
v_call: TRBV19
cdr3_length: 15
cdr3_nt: TGTGCCAGTAGTATTGAGGGAGTTCCAAACTATGGCTACACCTTC
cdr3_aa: CASSIEGVPNYGYTF

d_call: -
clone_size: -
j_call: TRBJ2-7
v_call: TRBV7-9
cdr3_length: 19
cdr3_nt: TGTGCCAGCAGCTCCACCGGGACTTCAACACAGTGGGGCTCCTACGAGCAGTACTTC
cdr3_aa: CASSSTGTSTQWGSYEQYF

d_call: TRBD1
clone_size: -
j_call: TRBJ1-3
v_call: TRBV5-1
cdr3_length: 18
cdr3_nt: TGCGCCAGCAGCTTGGCTGGGACAGGGAAAGTCTCTGGAAACACCATATATTTT
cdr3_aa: CASSLAGTGKVSGNTIYF

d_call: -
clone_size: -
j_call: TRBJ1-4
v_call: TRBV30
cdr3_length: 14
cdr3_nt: TGTGCCTTACACACCTACGGGAGGCAGGAAAAACTGTTTTTT
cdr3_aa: CALHTYGRQEKLFF

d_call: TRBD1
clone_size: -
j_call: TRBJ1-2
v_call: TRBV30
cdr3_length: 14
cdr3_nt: TGTGCCTGGAGTGGGGACAGGGGGCAAAATGGCTACACCTTC
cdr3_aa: CAWSGDRGQNGYTF

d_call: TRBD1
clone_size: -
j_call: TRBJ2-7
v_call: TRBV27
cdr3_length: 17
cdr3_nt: TGTGCCAGCAGGAACAGGGGCCCTCTTCCCCTTACCTACGAGCAGTACTTC
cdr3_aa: CASRNRGPLPLTYEQYF

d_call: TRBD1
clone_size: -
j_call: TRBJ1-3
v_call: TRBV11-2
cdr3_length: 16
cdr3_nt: TGTGCCAGCAGCCGGGACAGGCCTGCCTCTGGAAACACCATATATTTT
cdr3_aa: CASSRDRPASGNTIYF

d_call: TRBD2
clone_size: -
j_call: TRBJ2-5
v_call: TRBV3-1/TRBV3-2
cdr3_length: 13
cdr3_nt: TGTGCCAGCAGCTCGGGGGGGAGGGAGACCCAGTACTTC
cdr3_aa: CASSSGGRETQYF

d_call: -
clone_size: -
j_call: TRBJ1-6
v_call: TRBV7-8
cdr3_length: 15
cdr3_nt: TGTGCCAGCAGCTCCGGGACCCGGGGGAATTCACCCCTCCACTTT
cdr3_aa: CASSSGTRGNSPLHF

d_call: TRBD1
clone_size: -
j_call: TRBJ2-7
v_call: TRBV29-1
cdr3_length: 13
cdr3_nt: TGCAGCGCCCAAGGGGACAGCGCCTACGAGCAGTACTTC
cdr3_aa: CSAQGDSAYEQYF

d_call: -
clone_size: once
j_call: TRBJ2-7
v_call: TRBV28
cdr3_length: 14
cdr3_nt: TGTGCCAGCAGCCCGGCGGTTTTCTCCTACGAGCAGTACTTC
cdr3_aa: CASSPAVFSYEQYF

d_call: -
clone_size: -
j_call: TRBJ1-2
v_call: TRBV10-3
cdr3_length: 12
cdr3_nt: TGTGCCATCAGCAATATACTAGATGGCTACACCTTC
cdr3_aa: CAISNILDGYTF

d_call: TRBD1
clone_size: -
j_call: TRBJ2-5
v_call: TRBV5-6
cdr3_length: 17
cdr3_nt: TGTGCCAGCAGCTTAGGCCAGGGGTGGGGACAGGAGGAGACCCAGTACTTC
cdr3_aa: CASSLGQGWGQEETQYF

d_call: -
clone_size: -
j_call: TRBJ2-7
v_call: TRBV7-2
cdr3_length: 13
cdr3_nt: TGTGCCAGCAGCCCCCCGATAGGGGGCGAGCAGTACTTC
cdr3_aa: CASSPPIGGEQYF

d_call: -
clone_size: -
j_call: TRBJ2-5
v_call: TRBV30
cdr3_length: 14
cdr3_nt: TGTGCCTGGAGTCAACCTGGGGGCTGGGAGACCCAGTACTTC
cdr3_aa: CAWSQPGGWETQYF

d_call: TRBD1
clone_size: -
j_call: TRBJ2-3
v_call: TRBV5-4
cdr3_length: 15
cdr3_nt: TGTGCCAGCAGGAAAGGGGGACAGAGCACAGATACGCAGTATTTT
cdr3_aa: CASRKGGQSTDTQYF

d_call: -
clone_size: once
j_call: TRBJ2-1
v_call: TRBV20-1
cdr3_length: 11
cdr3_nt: TGCAGTGCTAGTGAGCAGAATGAGCAGTTCTTC
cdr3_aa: CSASEQNEQFF

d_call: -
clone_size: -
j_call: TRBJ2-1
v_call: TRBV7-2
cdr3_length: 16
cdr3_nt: TGTGCCAGCAGCTTAGTCAGCGGGCCCTACGTCAATGAGCAGTTCTTC
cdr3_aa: CASSLVSGPYVNEQFF

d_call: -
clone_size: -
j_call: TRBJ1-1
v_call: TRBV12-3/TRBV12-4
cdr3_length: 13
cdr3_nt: TGTGCCAGCAGTTACGGGGTGAACACTGAAGCTTTCTTT
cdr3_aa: CASSYGVNTEAFF

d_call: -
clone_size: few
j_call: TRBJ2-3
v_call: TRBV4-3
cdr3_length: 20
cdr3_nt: TGCGCCAGCAGCCAAGATCATGGGTGGGTTGGCGGAGGGAGCACAGATACGCAGTATTTT
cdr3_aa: CASSQDHGWVGGGSTDTQYF

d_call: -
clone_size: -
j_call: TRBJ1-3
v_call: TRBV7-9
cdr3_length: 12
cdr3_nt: TGTGCCAGCAGCTTAGATGGGAGGCCCCCTTGGTTT
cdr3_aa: CASSLDGRPPWF

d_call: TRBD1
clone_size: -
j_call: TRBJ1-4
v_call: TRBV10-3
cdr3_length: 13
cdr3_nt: TGTGCCATCAGTCCGGGACAGGATGAAAAACTGTTTTTT
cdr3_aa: CAISPGQDEKLFF

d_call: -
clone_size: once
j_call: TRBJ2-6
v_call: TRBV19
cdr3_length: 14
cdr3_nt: TGTGCCAGTAGTATGCATACAACTATCAACGTCCTGACTTTC
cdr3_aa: CASSMHTTINVLTF

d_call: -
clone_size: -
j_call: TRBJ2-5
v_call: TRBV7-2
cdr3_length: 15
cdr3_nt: TGTGCCAGCACCTTCGGAGGAGCGAGCCAAGAGACCCAGTACTTC
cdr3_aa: CASTFGGASQETQYF

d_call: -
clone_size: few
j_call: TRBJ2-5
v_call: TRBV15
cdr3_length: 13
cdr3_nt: TGTGCCACCAGCACGGGACTGGGGGAGACCCAGTACTTC
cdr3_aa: CATSTGLGETQYF

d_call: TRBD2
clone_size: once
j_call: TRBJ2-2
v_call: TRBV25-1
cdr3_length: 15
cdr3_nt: TGTGCCAGCAGTGAATGGGGGAGGGGAACCGGGGAGCTGTTTTTT
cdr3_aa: CASSEWGRGTGELFF

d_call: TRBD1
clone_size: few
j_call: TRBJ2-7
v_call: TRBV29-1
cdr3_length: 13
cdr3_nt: TGCAGCGTAAGACAGGACAGGACGGAGGAGCAGTACTTC
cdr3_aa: CSVRQDRTEEQYF

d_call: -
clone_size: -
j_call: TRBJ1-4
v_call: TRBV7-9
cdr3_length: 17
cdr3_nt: TGTGCCAGCAGCTCCAACGACAGGCTAGTAAAAAATGAAAAACTGTTTTTT
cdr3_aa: CASSSNDRLVKNEKLFF

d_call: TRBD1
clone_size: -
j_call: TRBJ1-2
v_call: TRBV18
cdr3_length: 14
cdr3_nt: TGTGCCAGCTCACCATGGGGACAGGGTCCAGGCTACACCTTC
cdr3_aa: CASSPWGQGPGYTF

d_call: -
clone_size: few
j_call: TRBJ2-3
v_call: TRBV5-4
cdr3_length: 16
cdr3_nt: TGTGCCAGCAGACATGCCCTCGGGTCGGGCGGGGATACGCAGTATTTT
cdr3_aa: CASRHALGSGGDTQYF

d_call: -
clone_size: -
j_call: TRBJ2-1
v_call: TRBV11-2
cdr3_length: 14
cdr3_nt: TGTGCCAGCAGCCGGCGGGAATATGGGAATGAGCAGTTCTTC
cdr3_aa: CASSRREYGNEQFF

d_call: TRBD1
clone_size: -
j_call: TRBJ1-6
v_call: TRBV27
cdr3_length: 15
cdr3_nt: TGTGCCAGCAGTTTCTCGGGGACAGGGGGTTCACCCCTCCACTTT
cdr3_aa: CASSFSGTGGSPLHF

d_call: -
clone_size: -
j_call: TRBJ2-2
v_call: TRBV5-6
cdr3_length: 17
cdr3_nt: TGTGCCAGCAGCTGGCTGACGGACTCAATAAACACCGGGGAGCTGTTTTTT
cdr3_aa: CASSWLTDSINTGELFF

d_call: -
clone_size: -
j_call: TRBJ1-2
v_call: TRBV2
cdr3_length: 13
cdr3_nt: TGTGCCAGCAGTGAAGTGGGGCCTTATGGCTACACCTTC
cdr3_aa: CASSEVGPYGYTF

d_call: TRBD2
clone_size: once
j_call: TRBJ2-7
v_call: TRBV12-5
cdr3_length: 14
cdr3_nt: TGTGCTAGTGGTTTGGGGGCGGGGGGCTACGAGCAGTACTTC
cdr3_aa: CASGLGAGGYEQYF

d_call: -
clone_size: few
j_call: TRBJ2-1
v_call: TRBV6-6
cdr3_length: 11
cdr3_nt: TGTGCCAGCGGAGTTTACAATGAGCAGTTCTTC
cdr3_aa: CASGVYNEQFF

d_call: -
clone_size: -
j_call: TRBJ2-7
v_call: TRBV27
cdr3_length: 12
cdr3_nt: TGTGCCAGCAGCAGGGGGGACTACGAGCAGTACTTC
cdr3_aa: CASSRGDYEQYF

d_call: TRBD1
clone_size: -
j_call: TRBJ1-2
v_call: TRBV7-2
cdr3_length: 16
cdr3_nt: TGTGCCAGCAGCTTAGGGTTTTGGGACAGGGTAGATGGCTACACCTTC
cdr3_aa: CASSLGFWDRVDGYTF

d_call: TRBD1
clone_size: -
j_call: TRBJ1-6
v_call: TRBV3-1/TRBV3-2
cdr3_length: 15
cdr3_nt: TGTGCCAGCAGCCCGGCGACAGGGGGTAATTCACCCCTCCACTTT
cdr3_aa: CASSPATGGNSPLHF

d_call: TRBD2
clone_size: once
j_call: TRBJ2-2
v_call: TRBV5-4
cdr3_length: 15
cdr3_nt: TGTGCCAGCAGTCTGACTAGCGGGTTGACCGGGGAGCTGTTTTTT
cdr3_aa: CASSLTSGLTGELFF

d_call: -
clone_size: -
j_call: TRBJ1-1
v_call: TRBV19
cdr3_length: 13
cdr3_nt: TGTGCCAGTAGTACCAGGGATCCGGGTGGAGCTTTCTTT
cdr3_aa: CASSTRDPGGAFF

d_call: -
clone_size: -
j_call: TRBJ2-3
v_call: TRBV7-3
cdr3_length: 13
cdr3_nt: TGTGCCAGCAGCTTATCGCGCTCAGATACGCAGTATTTT
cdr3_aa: CASSLSRSDTQYF

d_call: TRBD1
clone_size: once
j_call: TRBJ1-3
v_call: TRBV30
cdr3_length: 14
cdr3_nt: TGTGCCTGGGGACAGGGATTCTCTGGAAACACCATATATTTT
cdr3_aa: CAWGQGFSGNTIYF